The T cell receptor beta chain under discussion was sequenced for a study of shared clonotypes between healthy human individuals. Generated by immunoSEQ multiplex PCR, the TCRdb table keeps only in-frame clones and is missing some. The table shows around 500,000 clones, with more than 75% occurring only once. This CDR3 is built from 15 residues. Germline-derived CDR1 and CDR2 are SGHTA and FQGNSA. Trimming at V came to 5 bases and at J to 4 bases, leaving 10 bases not matched to a gene. The sequenced sample consisted of PBMCs. The clonotype originates from a woman in her 40s in good health. Some clones in this sample may be carry-over from other donors' samples. The genes are TRBV7-2 and TRBJ2-5; 7 bases are a match to TRBD2. The CDR3 sequence: CASSPGGGGGETQYF. The CDR3 nucleotides are TGTGCCAGCAGCCCCGGTGGGGGGGGAGGAGAGACCCAGTACTTC.